These 27 T cell receptor beta chains came from one sample sequenced in a study of cytomegalovirus exposure and HLA in healthy donors. The PCR used 60 Vbeta and 13 Jbeta primers. The data were produced by immunoSEQ multiplex PCR, yet TCRdb's version contains in-frame clones alone and is incomplete. Of 170,000 or so clones detected, 70% to 85% appear once; the ten largest clones hold 4.8%. Material for sequencing was PBMCs. The receptors come from a young man in good health and CMV-seronegative.

V gene TRBV11-2 combines with J gene TRBJ2-7, with a tentative D call TRBD2 (5 bases). This CDR3 region has 12 residues. Germline lookup yields CDR1 SGHAT and CDR2 FQNNGV. The V gene lost 4 bases and the J gene lost 3 bases, with 7 bases spanning the gap. CDR3 sequence: CASSYGSYEQYF. The CDR3 DNA follows: TGTGCCAGCAGCTATGGGAGCTACGAGCAGTACTTC.

The J gene is TRBJ2-1, the V gene TRBV7-6; possible D gene TRBD2, 6 bases. In germline, CDR1 is SGHVS, CDR2 FNYEAQ. With 5 bases removed from V and 7 bases from J, the gap between germline ends came to 12 bases. CDR3 length: 13 amino acids. The CDR3 nucleotides read TGTGCCAGCAGCCCCCTGCGGGGAAATGAGCAGTTCTTC. Protein sequence: CASSPLRGNEQFF. Using reference TRBV7-6 and TRBJ2-1 for the parts outside the CDR3, the full variable domain is GAGVSQSPRYKVTKRGQDVALRCDPISGHVSLYWYRQALGQGPEFLTYFNYEAQQDKSGLPNDRFSAERPEGSISTLTIQRTEQRDSAMYRCASSPLRGNEQFFGPGTRLTVL.

Note on this clone: Other nucleotide sequences from this sample produce the same CDR3. The rearrangement links TRBV10-1 to TRBJ2-2; D might be TRBD2 (6 bases). Germline loops: CDR1 WNHNN, CDR2 SYGVQD (reference sequence). V was shortened by 0 bases and J by 0 bases, with 8 bases between the two germline ends. The CDR3 length is 16 residues. The CDR3 coding sequence is TGCGCCAGCAGTGAGTCGACGGGGGCGAACACCGGGGAGCTGTTTTTT. It yields the protein CASSESTGANTGELFF.

The rearrangement uses TRBV14 and TRBJ2-7; D perhaps matches TRBD2 (7 bases). The CDR3 is made up of 12 amino acids. CDR1 and CDR2 from the germline V gene are SGHDN and FVKESK. CDR3 sequence: CAEGEGWHEQYF. CDR3 nucleotides: TGTGCTGAGGGGGAGGGGTGGCACGAGCAGTACTTC.

The chain uses TRBV2 and TRBJ1-5; D is perhaps TRBD1 (5 bases). The CDR3 contains 14 residues. The germline V gene encodes CDR1 SNHLY and CDR2 FYNNEI. The V gene lost 1 base and the J gene lost 6 bases, with 10 bases spanning the gap. Here the CDR3 reads CASSEGTGAQPQHF. CDR3 bases: TGTGCCAGCAGTGAAGGCACTGGGGCTCAGCCCCAGCATTTT.

This clone was counted between two and nine times. The gene calls are TRBV6-1 and TRBJ1-1; 8 bases align to TRBD1. The CDR3 runs 16 residues. Germline trimming cut 1 base from V and 4 bases from J; bases unmatched to any gene: 8. Germline loops: CDR1 MNHNS, CDR2 SASEGT. CDR3 in DNA: TGTGCCAGCAGTGAAGGGGCAGGGGGCAGGAGCACTGAAGCTTTCTTT. It specifies CASSEGAGGRSTEAFF.

V is TRBV30 and J is TRBJ2-7; 8 nucleotides align to TRBD1. V trimming: 7 bases; J trimming: 6 bases; junction bases outside the gene matches: 8. The germline CDR1 and CDR2 sequences are GTSNPN and SVGIG (reference sequence). The CDR3 length is 12 residues. CDR3 nucleotide sequence: TGTGCCTCGAGCCAGGGGGCGGGCGAGCAGTACTTC. This gives the protein CASSQGAGEQYF.

This clone was picked up a small number of times. This chain joins TRBV6-6 and TRBJ1-5, with unresolved D. CDR1 and CDR2 (germline): MNHNY, SVGAGI (reference sequence). Trimming shortened V by 5 bases and J by 7 bases, and 12 bases separated the two germline ends. This CDR3 region has 13 residues. As DNA, the CDR3 is TGTGCCAGCAGTGCCGTGGGTAGCCAGCCCCAGCATTTT. Translation gives CASSAVGSQPQHF.

This chain uses TRBV9 with TRBJ2-3; D may be TRBD1 (6 bases). Per the germline V gene, CDR1 is SGDLS and CDR2 is YYNGEE. Trimming cost V 3 bases and J 2 bases, with 19 bases left between them. The CDR3 is 17 residues long. The CDR3 protein is CASSAHTTRGNTDTQYF. CDR3 DNA: TGTGCCAGCAGCGCCCATACCACTAGGGGGAACACAGATACGCAGTATTTT.

This chain links TRBV5-1 with TRBJ1-2; a possible D gene is TRBD1 (5 bases). The CDR3 covers 17 residues. V lost 2 bases and J lost 6, with 23 bases in between. The germline V gene encodes CDR1 SGHRS and CDR2 YFSETQ. The CDR3 nucleotides are TGCGCCAGCAGCTTAGGCCCCGGGGGTTCCCCTCCCCATGGCTACACCTTC. This codes for CASSLGPGGSPPHGYTF.

This chain connects TRBV5-1 to TRBJ2-1; D unresolved. This CDR3 comprises 15 residues. Deletions cut 0 bases from V and 3 bases from J, with 10 bases between. Germline CDR1 SGHRS, CDR2 YFSETQ. The CDR3 reads CASSLDFAVYNEQFF. DNA for the CDR3: TGCGCCAGCAGCTTGGACTTCGCGGTCTACAATGAGCAGTTCTTC.

This rearrangement joins TRBV2 to TRBJ1-2, with 8 bases fitting TRBD1. This CDR3 has 14 amino acids. Trimming took 7 bases from V and 8 from J; bases not matched to a gene: 12. Per germline, CDR1 SNHLY and CDR2 FYNNEI. This chain's CDR3 is CASMLDRAGDGYTF. In DNA, the CDR3 is TGTGCCAGCATGTTGGACAGGGCTGGAGACGGCTACACCTTC. Full variable domain (remainder filled in from reference TRBV2 and TRBJ1-2): EPEVTQTPSHQVTQMGQEVILRCVPISNHLYFYWYRQILGQKVEFLVSFYNNEISEKSEIFDDQFSVERPDGSNFTLKIRSTKLEDSAMYFCASMLDRAGDGYTFGSGTRLTVV.

V is TRBV7-9 and J is TRBJ2-7, with TRBD2 matching over 10 bases. The junction had 8 bases not matched to a gene; V was cut back by 2 bases and J by 1 base. There are 17 residues in the CDR3. Per the germline V gene, CDR1 is SEHNR and CDR2 is FQNEAQ (reference sequence). The CDR3 region has the DNA TGTGCCAGCAGCTTATCGAGCGGGGGGGAGACATCCTACGAGCAGTACTTC. Its translation: CASSLSSGGETSYEQYF.

Notes on this clone: The sample holds other DNA sequences that translate to the same CDR3. V is TRBV20-1 and J is TRBJ2-7; possibly TRBD1 for D (6 bases). The CDR3 consists of 11 residues. Germline V CDR1 and CDR2: DFQATT, SNEGSKA (reference sequence). The V end was cut by 5 bases, the J end by 3 bases, with 8 bases between. The CDR3 sequence is CSAQQGYEQYF. In nucleotides, the CDR3 is TGCAGTGCTCAACAGGGCTACGAGCAGTACTTC.

The chain combines TRBV6-5 with TRBJ1-2; the match to TRBD1 covers 7 bases. The CDR3 runs 13 residues. The J segment lost 2 bases and the V segment lost 7 bases, leaving 4 bases of the junction unmatched. Germline assignment: CDR1 MNHEY and CDR2 SVGAGI. This CDR3 is CASKVTGNYGYTF. DNA of the CDR3: TGTGCCAGCAAAGTGACAGGGAACTATGGCTACACCTTC.

This chain uses TRBV7-2 with TRBJ1-2; D unclear. CDR3 size: 13 residues. The V gene's germline CDR1 is SGHTA and CDR2 FQGNSA. V lost 0 bases and J 3 bases, leaving 5 bases between the germline ends. The CDR3, as DNA: TGTGCCAGCAGCTTAGCTACGGACTATGGCTACACCTTC. It encodes CASSLATDYGYTF.

V usage is TRBV4-1 and J usage is TRBJ2-5; TRBD1 is a possible D gene (5 bases). The J call is doubtful: the DNA matches TRBJ2-7 better. This CDR3 contains 15 residues. Germline V gene sequence: CDR1 MGHRA, CDR2 YSYEKL. CDR3 nucleotide sequence: TGCGCCAGCAGCCACCAGACAGAAACCTCCTACGAGCAGTACTTC. Protein product: CASSHQTETSYEQYF.

This chain joins TRBV7-9 and TRBJ2-5, with 7 positions matching TRBD1. CDR3 size: 15 residues. Germline CDR1 reads SEHNR; CDR2 reads FQNEAQ (reference sequence). V shed 2 bases and J 0 bases; nucleotides not matched to a gene: 3. The CDR3 region has the DNA TGTGCCAGCAGCTTACCACAGGGGCACCAAGAGACCCAGTACTTC. Amino acid sequence: CASSLPQGHQETQYF.

The CDR3 loop reads CASSPGQVYEQYF. The CDR3 DNA reads TGTGCCAGCTCACCCGGACAGGTCTACGAGCAGTACTTC. This rearrangement joins TRBV18 to TRBJ2-5; TRBD1 aligns across 7 bases. The J call may be faulty, since TRBJ2-7 better matches the DNA end. Germline CDR1 and CDR2: KGHSH and LQKENI. The length of the CDR3 is 13 residues.

The genes are TRBV14 and TRBJ1-2; 8 nucleotides agree with TRBD1. CDR1 is SGHDN and CDR2 is FVKESK in the germline V gene. Trimming removed 4 bases from V and 4 bases from J; junction bases left unmatched: 5. The CDR3 is 14 residues long. The CDR3 spells CASSPGGWVYGYTF. As DNA, the CDR3 is TGTGCCAGCAGCCCAGGGGGCTGGGTCTATGGCTACACCTTC.

The chain combines TRBV9 with TRBJ2-3, with 9 bases aligning to TRBD2. Looked up from germline, CDR1 is SGDLS and CDR2 is YYNGEE. This CDR3 is built from 16 residues. V dropped 0 bases and J dropped 0; count of bases not matched to a gene: 2. The chain's CDR3 is CASSVAAGGSTDTQYF. The CDR3, as DNA: TGTGCCAGCAGCGTAGCGGCGGGGGGGAGCACAGATACGCAGTATTTT.

The chain joins TRBV5-1 to TRBJ2-7; a weak D match, TRBD1 (5 bases). CDR3 length: 14 residues. The germline CDR1 and CDR2 sequences are SGHRS and YFSETQ. The V gene lost 3 bases and the J gene lost 2 bases, with 12 bases spanning the gap. In DNA, the CDR3 is TGCGCCAGCAGCTCCAGGGATACCCCCTACGAGCAGTACTTC. Its translation is CASSSRDTPYEQYF.

The chain couples TRBV21-1 to TRBJ1-1; the table names TRBD1, a call not compared with the DNA. TRBV21-1 represents a pseudogene. CDR3 length equals 16 residues. This CDR3 is CASSNLGFPQGTEAFF. The CDR3 region has the DNA TGTGCCAGCAGCAATTTAGGATTTCCTCAGGGTACTGAAGCTTTCTTT.

This clone has just a few counts. The chain links TRBV5-1 to TRBJ2-2, with 9 nucleotides matching TRBD2. Germline V CDR1 and CDR2: SGHRS, YFSETQ. CDR3 size: 16 residues. J was trimmed by 4 bases and V by 3 bases; bases with no gene match: 7. CDR3 sequence (DNA): TGCGCCAGCAGCTCACAACTAGCGGGCCTCACCGGGGAGCTGTTTTTT. It codes for CASSSQLAGLTGELFF.

The V and J genes are TRBV11-3 and TRBJ2-1, with TRBD2 matching 10 bases. The CDR3 is 15 amino acids. Trimming cost V 2 bases and J 5 bases; bases outside gene matches: 3. The germline V gene has CDR1 SGHNT and CDR2 YENEEA. The CDR3 here is CASSLKRGGHNEQFF. The CDR3 DNA follows: TGTGCCAGCAGCTTAAAGCGGGGGGGCCACAATGAGCAGTTCTTC.

V is TRBV10-3 and J is TRBJ2-2, with 7 bases aligning to TRBD2. V lost 7 bases to trimming and J lost 4 bases; unmatched junction nucleotides: 6. CDR1 and CDR2 from the germline V gene are ENHRY and SYGVKD. The CDR3 runs 14 residues. The CDR3: CAITGGSVTGELFF. The CDR3 DNA reads as TGTGCCATCACTGGCGGGAGTGTCACCGGGGAGCTGTTTTTT.

About this clone: The CDR3 ends on some other residue instead of the conserved phenylalanine or tryptophan, so this is likely a read error. The DNA is left out, because the CDR3 cannot be placed on it with certainty; the CDR3 is given as TCRdb lists it. The chain couples TRBV20-1 to TRBJ1-2. Germline V gene lookup returns CDR1 DFQATT and CDR2 SNEGSKA (reference sequence). Counting both end residues, the CDR3 totals 8 amino acids. The CDR3 region is CSRLTGKV.